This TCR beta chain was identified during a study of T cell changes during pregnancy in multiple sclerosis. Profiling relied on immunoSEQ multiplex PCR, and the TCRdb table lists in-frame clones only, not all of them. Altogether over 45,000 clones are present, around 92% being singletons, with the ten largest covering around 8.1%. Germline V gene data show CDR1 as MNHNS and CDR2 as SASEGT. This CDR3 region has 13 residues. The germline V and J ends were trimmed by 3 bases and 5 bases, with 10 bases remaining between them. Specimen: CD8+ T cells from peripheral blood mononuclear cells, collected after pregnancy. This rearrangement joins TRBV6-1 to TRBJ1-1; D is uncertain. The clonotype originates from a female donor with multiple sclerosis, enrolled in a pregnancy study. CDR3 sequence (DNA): TGTGCCAGCAGTGAGCCGCGAGGTACTGAAGCTTTCTTT. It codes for CASSEPRGTEAFF.